A single sample gave rise to the 28 T cell receptor beta chains below, sequenced in a study of Graves' ophthalmopathy and Graves' hyperthyroidism. CDR3 regions of TCR beta were amplified from RNA transcripts. In the first round, RT-PCR was carried out with HTBI primers, and a multiplex PCR formed the second round. From the multiplex PCR reads, TCRdb called clonotypes with MiXCR, one entry per CDR3 protein. The table records about 740,000 distinct CDR3 sequences, roughly two fifths of them present only once. The material sequenced was peripheral blood. The receptors stem from an adult man with Graves' ophthalmopathy.

V is TRBV7-2 and J is TRBJ2-5; D possibly uses TRBD1 or TRBD2 (5 bases each). The CDR3 contains 15 residues. The V end was cut by 2 bases, the J end by 4 bases, with 14 bases between. Germline loops: CDR1 SGHTA, CDR2 FQGNSA. CDR3 sequence: CASSLKTGTAETQYF. The DNA of the CDR3 is TGTGCCAGCAGCTTAAAGACCGGGACGGCAGAGACCCAGTACTTC.

J is TRBJ2-7 and V is TRBV2; 7 nucleotides align to TRBD1. The CDR3 loop spans 15 amino acids. V was clipped by 5 bases and J by 1 base; unmatched bases: 8. Germline V gives CDR1 SNHLY, CDR2 FYNNEI. The CDR3 region is CASSQRDRRSYEQYF. The CDR3 DNA reads as TGTGCCAGCAGTCAGAGGGACAGACGTTCCTACGAGCAGTACTTC.

This clonotype was seen many times. The chain links TRBV10-3 to TRBJ1-2; maybe TRBD1 (6 bases). V was cut by 8 bases and J by 3 bases, with 19 bases left in between. CDR1 is ENHRY, CDR2 SYGVKD, per germline. The CDR3 has 15 residues. The CDR3 bases are TGTGCCATCTTGGACAGCTTGATATCGGACTATGGCTACACCTTC. Its protein product is CAILDSLISDYGYTF.

This clonotype was observed many times. The chain employs TRBV20-1 and TRBJ2-7; possible D gene TRBD1, 5 bases. Germline loops: CDR1 DFQATT, CDR2 SNEGSKA (reference sequence). CDR3 length: 13 residues. The CDR3 region has the DNA TGCACAGTAGCCCAGGGTGGGGCCTACGAGCAGTACTTC. This gives the protein CTVAQGGAYEQYF.

The chain links TRBV29-1 to TRBJ1-1, with D unresolved. This CDR3 contains 11 residues. The ends were cut back, 4 bases at V and 4 bases at J, with 7 bases in the middle. Germline V CDR1 and CDR2: SQVTM, ANQGSEA. CDR3 sequence (DNA): TGCAGCGTTGGGGTTAGCACTGAAGCTTTCTTT. It yields the protein CSVGVSTEAFF.

The CDR3 DNA follows: TGCAGTGCTAGGCCAGGGGGCGACTATGGCTACACCTTC. Encoded protein: CSARPGGDYGYTF. This chain connects TRBV20-1 to TRBJ1-2; 8 bases match TRBD1. J was trimmed by 3 bases and V by 3 bases; bases with no gene match: 3. The V gene's germline CDR1 is DFQATT and CDR2 SNEGSKA (reference sequence). The CDR3 has 13 amino acids.

About this clonotype itself: The junction does not match germline at one end; this may be a read error. The chain links TRBV7-9 to TRBJ1-6; 7 positions match TRBD1. Germline V CDR1 and CDR2: SEHNR, FQNEAQ (reference sequence). The CDR3 has 15 residues. The CDR3 loop is CASSNPTGDNSLLHF. The CDR3 bases are TGTGCCAGCAGCAACCCCACAGGGGATAATTCACTCCTCCACTTT.

The chain couples TRBV2 to TRBJ1-2; 7 bases line up with TRBD1. With V trimmed by 7 bases and J by 2 bases, 10 bases remained unmatched. The CDR3 sequence is 15 residues long. Per germline, CDR1 SNHLY and CDR2 FYNNEI. The CDR3 nucleotides read TGTGCCAGCAACAGGGGACTGGGACCAAACTATGGCTACACCTTC. Translation gives CASNRGLGPNYGYTF.

The sample holds many counts of this clonotype. The chain carries TRBV29-1 and TRBJ2-5; TRBD2 aligns across 9 bases. V was clipped by 1 base and J by 5 bases; unmatched bases: 8. The germline gives CDR1 SQVTM, CDR2 ANQGSEA. This CDR3 has 15 residues. The CDR3 reads CSVEVGGRARETQYF. CDR3 DNA sequence: TGCAGCGTTGAAGTGGGCGGGAGGGCCCGGGAGACCCAGTACTTC.

This clonotype was counted at least ten times. The chain carries TRBV9 and TRBJ1-2; D uncertain. This CDR3 is 13 amino acids long. V gave up 0 bases and J gave up 3 bases, with 6 bases separating them. The V gene's germline CDR1 is SGDLS and CDR2 YYNGEE. CDR3 in DNA: TGTGCCAGCAGCGTAGCACAGCACTATGGCTACACCTTC. Its protein is CASSVAQHYGYTF.

This clonotype was counted between two and nine times. This chain uses TRBV5-1 with TRBJ2-5; D remains unclear. Germline V lookup: CDR1 SGHRS, CDR2 YFSETQ. Trimming cost V 0 bases and J 5 bases, with 11 bases left between them. The CDR3 totals 14 residues. CDR3 loop: CASSLDTSSETQYF. The CDR3 coding sequence is TGCGCCAGCAGCTTGGATACCTCATCGGAGACCCAGTACTTC.

The chain has TRBV7-6 and TRBJ2-1; D may be TRBD2 (6 bases). The V gene's germline CDR1 is SGHVS and CDR2 FNYEAQ. The CDR3 totals 15 residues. Trimming left V 5 bases short and J 1 base short, with 12 bases between. The CDR3 coding sequence is TGTGCCAGCAGCATAGTTAGCGGATCCTACAATGAGCAGTTCTTC. Translated: CASSIVSGSYNEQFF.

This clonotype has at least ten counts. The chain employs TRBV2 and TRBJ2-6; maybe TRBD1 (6 bases). Germline CDR1 reads SNHLY; CDR2 reads FYNNEI. The CDR3 extends over 16 amino acids. Trimming cost V 4 bases and J 8 bases, with 18 bases left between them. This CDR3 is CASSGGSGTIPNVLTF. CDR3 DNA sequence: TGTGCCAGCAGTGGGGGTTCCGGGACAATACCCAACGTCCTGACTTTC.

This clonotype was seen ten or more times. The genes are TRBV7-9 and TRBJ1-2; no clear D gene. Trimming took 1 base from V and 2 from J, leaving 11 bases between them. The CDR3 consists of 15 residues. In germline, CDR1 is SEHNR, CDR2 FQNEAQ (reference sequence). CDR3 loop: CASSLVGRINYGYTF. The CDR3 DNA follows: TGTGCCAGCAGCTTAGTTGGGAGGATAAACTATGGCTACACCTTC.

V and J are TRBV7-2 and TRBJ1-1; 7 bases line up with TRBD1. CDR3 length equals 16 residues. J gave up 1 base and V 7 bases, and 12 bases lay outside the gene matches. Germline loops: CDR1 SGHTA, CDR2 FQGNSA. The CDR3 reads CASTNGAGQANTEAFF. CDR3 bases: TGTGCCAGCACCAATGGGGCCGGACAGGCGAACACTGAAGCTTTCTTT.

This chain links TRBV2 with TRBJ2-5, with TRBD2 identical over 8 bases. Trimming removed 4 bases from V and 7 bases from J; junction bases left unmatched: 8. Germline values: CDR1 SNHLY, CDR2 FYNNEI. The CDR3 is 14 residues long. In DNA, the CDR3 is TGTGCCAGCAGTGCCGGGGGGGGGCGCGTGACCCAGTACTTC. It specifies CASSAGGGRVTQYF.

This clonotype appeared a few times. A much larger clone is a single base away; this may be a read error. V is TRBV7-9 and J is TRBJ1-5; D is unresolved. The length of the CDR3 is 13 residues. The V end was cut by 8 bases, the J end by 9 bases, with 17 bases between. In germline, CDR1 is SEHNR, CDR2 FQNEAQ (reference sequence). The CDR3 loop reads CASGPDRGGPQHF. The CDR3 DNA is TGTGCCAGCGGCCCGGACCGGGGAGGGCCCCAGCATTTT.

V and J are TRBV7-3 and TRBJ1-2, with D possibly being TRBD1 (5 bases). This CDR3 has 12 residues. V was pared by 3 bases and J by 8 bases, with 10 bases between. Germline lookup yields CDR1 SGHTA and CDR2 FQGTGA. The CDR3, as DNA: TGTGCCAGCAGCTTGGGGACTAGGGGCTACACCTTC. This encodes CASSLGTRGYTF.

This clonotype was seen ten or more times. The CDR3 here is CASRSQGLYTEAFF. The CDR3 DNA sequence: TGTGCCAGCCGGAGCCAGGGACTGTACACTGAAGCTTTCTTT. The chain combines TRBV7-9 with TRBJ1-1; D possibly corresponds to TRBD1 (5 bases). V was clipped by 8 bases and J by 3 bases, with 16 bases between them. CDR3 length: 14 residues. Germline values: CDR1 SEHNR, CDR2 FQNEAQ (reference sequence).

The CDR3 loop is CASSPGLATGNTIYF. CDR3 nucleotides: TGTGCCAGCAGCCCGGGACTAGCGACTGGAAACACCATATATTTT. The V call is TRBV7-2, the J call TRBJ1-3, with a tentative D call TRBD1 (5 bases). The CDR3 spans 15 residues. CDR1 is SGHTA and CDR2 is FQGNSA in the germline V gene. V was cut by 5 bases and J by 2 bases, with 13 bases left in between.

The chain carries TRBV7-1 and TRBJ2-7; a possible D gene is TRBD1 (5 bases). TRBV7-1 is an ORF; its function is uncertain. Trimming took 5 bases from V and 4 from J, leaving 18 bases between them. The CDR3 runs 15 residues. CDR3 sequence reads: CASSPRPGMGYEQYF. CDR3 nucleotide sequence: TGTGCCAGCAGCCCCCGGCCAGGGATGGGTTACGAGCAGTACTTC.

V and J are TRBV7-2 and TRBJ1-1; no clear D gene. There are 17 residues in the CDR3. Trimming pared 1 base from V and 1 base from J, leaving 16 bases between. From germline, CDR1 is SGHTA and CDR2 FQGNSA. CDR3 nucleotides: TGTGCCAGCAGCTTAGGTGAGGGAGTGATTGGGAACACTGAAGCTTTCTTT. Protein: CASSLGEGVIGNTEAFF.

CDR3 protein: CASSLAGVGEQYF. The CDR3, as DNA: TGTGCCAGCAGCTTAGCAGGGGTAGGGGAGCAGTACTTC. The chain carries TRBV7-9 and TRBJ2-7, with D perhaps matching TRBD1 (5 bases). From germline, CDR1 is SEHNR and CDR2 FQNEAQ (reference sequence). The germline V and J ends were trimmed by 0 bases and 7 bases, with 10 bases remaining between them. The CDR3 extends over 13 amino acids.

V is TRBV5-1 and J is TRBJ2-5; D is perhaps TRBD2 (6 bases). Germline assignment: CDR1 SGHRS and CDR2 YFSETQ. The CDR3 has 14 amino acids. V lost 4 bases to trimming and J lost 5 bases, with 15 bases between them. The CDR3: CASSAPLAHETQYF. Written as DNA, the CDR3 is TGCGCCAGCAGCGCTCCTCTAGCGCACGAGACCCAGTACTTC.

The chain combines TRBV3-1 with TRBJ1-2; 9 nucleotides align to TRBD1. The CDR3 covers 15 residues. V trimming: 0 bases; J trimming: 2 bases; junction bases outside the gene matches: 1. CDR1 LGHDT and CDR2 YNNKEL come from the germline V gene (reference sequence). This CDR3 is CASSQDGQGNYGYTF. CDR3 DNA: TGTGCCAGCAGCCAAGATGGACAGGGGAACTATGGCTACACCTTC.

This clonotype was picked up a small number of times. A much larger clone lies one base from this, so it may be a read error. The chain combines TRBV15 with TRBJ1-1, with D hard to call. This CDR3 spans 12 amino acids. Per the germline V gene, CDR1 is LNHNV and CDR2 is YYDKDF (reference sequence). Trimming took off 2 bases at V and 10 bases at J, with 11 bases between the two ends. CDR3: CATSRLDSAAFF. The DNA for the CDR3 is TGTGCCACCAGCAGACTAGACTCTGCAGCTTTCTTT.

This chain links TRBV24-1 with TRBJ1-5, with unresolved D. CDR3 length equals 14 residues. Germline CDR1 is KGHDR and CDR2 is SFDVKD. V lost 5 bases to trimming and J lost 5 bases, with 12 bases between them. DNA of the CDR3: TGTGCCACCAGTGCTAGAGTCAGAGATCAGCCCCAGCATTTT. Translated, it gives CATSARVRDQPQHF.

The rearrangement joins TRBV25-1 to TRBJ1-1; D possibly corresponds to TRBD1 (6 bases). CDR1 and CDR2 (germline): MGHDK, SYGVNS. The CDR3 loop spans 14 amino acids. V was pared by 7 bases and J by 0 bases, with 12 bases between. CDR3 sequence reads: CASKEQGMNTEAFF. DNA for the CDR3: TGTGCCAGCAAAGAACAGGGCATGAACACTGAAGCTTTCTTT.